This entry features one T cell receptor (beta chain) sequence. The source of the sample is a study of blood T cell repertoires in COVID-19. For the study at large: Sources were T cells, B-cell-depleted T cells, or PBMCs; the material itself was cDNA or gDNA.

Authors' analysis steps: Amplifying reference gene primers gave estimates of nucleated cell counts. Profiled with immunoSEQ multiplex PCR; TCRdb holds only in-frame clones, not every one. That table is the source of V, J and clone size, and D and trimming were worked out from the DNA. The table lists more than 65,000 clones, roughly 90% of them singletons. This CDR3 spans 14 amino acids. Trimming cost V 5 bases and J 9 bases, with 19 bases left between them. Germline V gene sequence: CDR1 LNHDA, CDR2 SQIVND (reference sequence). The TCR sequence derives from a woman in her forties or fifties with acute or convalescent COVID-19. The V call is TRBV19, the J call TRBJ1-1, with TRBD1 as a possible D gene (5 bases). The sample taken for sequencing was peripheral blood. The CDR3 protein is CASSDGGRLNKAFF. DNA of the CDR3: TGTGCCAGTAGTGACGGGGGTAGACTTAATAAAGCTTTCTTT.